This T cell receptor (beta chain) was identified during a study of radiotherapy plus CTLA-4 blockade in lung cancer. Study-level background: Objective responses were seen in around 17% of patients, disease control in approximately 29%.

Between the trimmed V and J ends, which lost 1 base and 3 bases, there was a span of 3 bases. Germline V CDR1 and CDR2: SGHRS, YFSETQ. The CDR3 totals 12 residues. Turning to this clone: Its cognate antigen is unknown. The same CDR3 arises from other DNA sequences in this sample as well.

Patients in the study, people with chemo-refractory metastatic non-small-cell lung cancer, received focal radiation plus ipilimumab CTLA-4 blockade. Whole-study findings and limits: After radiotherapy and ipilimumab, tumor-derived clones expanded in peripheral blood.

Assay used: immunoSEQ multiplex PCR; TCRdb lists only in-frame clones, some missing. The sample records 70,000 to 90,000 clones, 70% to 85% being singletons. This TCR was recovered from a human donor with non-small cell lung cancer who had stable disease on radiotherapy plus ipilimumab. The chain links TRBV5-1 to TRBJ2-3; D ambiguous. Sequences were derived from peripheral blood, sampled from a patient treated with radiotherapy plus ipilimumab. The CDR3 loop reads CASSLTTDTQYF. The CDR3 bases are TGCGCCAGCAGCTTGACGACAGATACGCAGTATTTT.